This T cell receptor (beta chain) was found in a study of CD8 T cells in ankylosing spondylitis. General observations from the study: Apparently characteristic of ankylosing spondylitis blood was a TCR beta motif (roughly eight highly homologous variants). Reportedly, disease-linked clones are significantly enriched in ankylosing spondylitis patients' matched synovial fluid.

Researchers built TCR beta libraries using quantitative 5'-RACE with molecular barcodes. A single record per CDR3 protein comes from TCRdb applying MiXCR to the 5' RACE reads. The repertoire includes around 490,000 distinct CDR3 sequences, about 5.4% of them detected once, and around 3.5% sits in the top ten. V was pared by 5 bases and J by 0 bases, with 14 bases between. Germline V gives CDR1 SEHNR, CDR2 FQNEAQ (reference sequence). CDR3 length: 16 residues. This clonotype has a count of ten or more. Its antigen is undetermined. The V and J genes are TRBV7-9 and TRBJ2-1; D gene unclear. The sample taken for sequencing was blood, either unsorted or a sorted T cell fraction (not recorded which). The source of this sequence is a male donor with ankylosing spondylitis. The CDR3 reads CASSPSMGTSYNEQFF. CDR3 DNA: TGTGCCAGCAGCCCGAGCATGGGCACCTCCTACAATGAGCAGTTCTTC.